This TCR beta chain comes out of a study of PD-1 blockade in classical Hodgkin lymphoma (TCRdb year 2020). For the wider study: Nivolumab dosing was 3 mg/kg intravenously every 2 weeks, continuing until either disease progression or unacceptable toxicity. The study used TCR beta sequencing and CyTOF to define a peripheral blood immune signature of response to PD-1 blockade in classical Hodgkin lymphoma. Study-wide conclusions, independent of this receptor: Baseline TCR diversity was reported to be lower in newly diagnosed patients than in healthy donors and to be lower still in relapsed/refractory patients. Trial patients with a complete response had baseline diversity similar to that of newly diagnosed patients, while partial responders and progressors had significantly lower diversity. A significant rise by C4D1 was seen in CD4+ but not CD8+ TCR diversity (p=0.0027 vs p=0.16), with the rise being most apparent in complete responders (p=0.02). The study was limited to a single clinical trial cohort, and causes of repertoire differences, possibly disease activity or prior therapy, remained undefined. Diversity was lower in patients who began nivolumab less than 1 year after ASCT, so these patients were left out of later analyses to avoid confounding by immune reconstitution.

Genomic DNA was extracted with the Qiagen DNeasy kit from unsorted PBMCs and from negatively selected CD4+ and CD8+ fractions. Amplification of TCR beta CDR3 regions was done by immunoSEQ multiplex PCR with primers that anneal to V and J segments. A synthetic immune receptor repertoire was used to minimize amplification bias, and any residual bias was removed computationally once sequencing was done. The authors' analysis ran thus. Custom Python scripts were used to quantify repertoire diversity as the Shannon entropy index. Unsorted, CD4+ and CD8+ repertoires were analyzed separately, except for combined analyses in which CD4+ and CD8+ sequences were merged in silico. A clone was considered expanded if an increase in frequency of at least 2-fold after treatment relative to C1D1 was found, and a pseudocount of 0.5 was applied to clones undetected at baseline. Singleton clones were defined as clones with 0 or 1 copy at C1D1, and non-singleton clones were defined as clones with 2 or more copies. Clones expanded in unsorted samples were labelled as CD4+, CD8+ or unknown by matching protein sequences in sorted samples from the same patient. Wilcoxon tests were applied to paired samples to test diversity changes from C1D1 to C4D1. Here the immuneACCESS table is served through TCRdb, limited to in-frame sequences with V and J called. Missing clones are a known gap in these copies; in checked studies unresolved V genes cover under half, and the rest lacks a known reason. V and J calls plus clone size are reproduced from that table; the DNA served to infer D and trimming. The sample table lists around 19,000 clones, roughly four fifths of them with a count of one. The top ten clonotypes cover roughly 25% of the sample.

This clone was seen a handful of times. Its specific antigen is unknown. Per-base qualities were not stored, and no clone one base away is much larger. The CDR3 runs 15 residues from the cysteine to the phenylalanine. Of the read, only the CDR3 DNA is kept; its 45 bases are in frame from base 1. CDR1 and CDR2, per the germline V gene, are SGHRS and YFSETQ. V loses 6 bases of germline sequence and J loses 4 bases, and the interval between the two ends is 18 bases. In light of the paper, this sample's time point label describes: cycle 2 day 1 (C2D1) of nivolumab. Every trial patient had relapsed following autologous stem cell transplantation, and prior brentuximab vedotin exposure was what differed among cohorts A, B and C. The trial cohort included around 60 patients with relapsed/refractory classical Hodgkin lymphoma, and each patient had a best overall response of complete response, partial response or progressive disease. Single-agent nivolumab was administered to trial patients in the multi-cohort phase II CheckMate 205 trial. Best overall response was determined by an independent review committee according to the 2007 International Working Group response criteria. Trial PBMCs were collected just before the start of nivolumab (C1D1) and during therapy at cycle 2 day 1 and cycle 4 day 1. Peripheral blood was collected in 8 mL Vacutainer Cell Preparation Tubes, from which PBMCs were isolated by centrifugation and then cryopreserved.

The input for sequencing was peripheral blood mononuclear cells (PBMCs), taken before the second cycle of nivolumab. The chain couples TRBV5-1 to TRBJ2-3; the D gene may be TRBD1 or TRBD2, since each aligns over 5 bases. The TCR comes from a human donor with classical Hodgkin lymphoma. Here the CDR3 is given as CASTSGTVSPDTQYF. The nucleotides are TGCGCCAGCACCTCTGGGACGGTATCCCCAGATACGCAGTATTTT.